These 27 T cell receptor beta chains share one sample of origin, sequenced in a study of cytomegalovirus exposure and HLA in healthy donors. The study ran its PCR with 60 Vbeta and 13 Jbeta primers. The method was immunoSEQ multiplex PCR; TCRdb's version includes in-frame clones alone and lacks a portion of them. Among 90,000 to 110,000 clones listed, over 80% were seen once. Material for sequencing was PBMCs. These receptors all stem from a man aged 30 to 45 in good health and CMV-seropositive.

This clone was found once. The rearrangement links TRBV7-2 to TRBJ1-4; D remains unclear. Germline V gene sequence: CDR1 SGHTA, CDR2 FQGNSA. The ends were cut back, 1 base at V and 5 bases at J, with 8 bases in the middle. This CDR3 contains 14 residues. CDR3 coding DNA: TGTGCCAGCAGCTTAGGAAGGAGAAATGAAAAACTGTTTTTT. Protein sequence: CASSLGRRNEKLFF.

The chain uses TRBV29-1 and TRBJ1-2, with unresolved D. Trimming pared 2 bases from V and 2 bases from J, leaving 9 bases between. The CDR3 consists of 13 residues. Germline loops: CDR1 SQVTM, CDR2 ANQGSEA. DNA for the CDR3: TGCAGCGTTGAAACGGGTCAGAACTATGGCTACACCTTC. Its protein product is CSVETGQNYGYTF.

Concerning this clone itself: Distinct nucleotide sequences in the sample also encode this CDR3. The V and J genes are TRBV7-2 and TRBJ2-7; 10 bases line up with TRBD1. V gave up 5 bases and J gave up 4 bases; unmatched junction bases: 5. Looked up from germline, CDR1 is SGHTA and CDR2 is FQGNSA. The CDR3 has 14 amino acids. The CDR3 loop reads CASSRDRGPYEQYF. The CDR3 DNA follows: TGTGCCAGCAGCCGGGACAGGGGTCCTTACGAGCAGTACTTC.

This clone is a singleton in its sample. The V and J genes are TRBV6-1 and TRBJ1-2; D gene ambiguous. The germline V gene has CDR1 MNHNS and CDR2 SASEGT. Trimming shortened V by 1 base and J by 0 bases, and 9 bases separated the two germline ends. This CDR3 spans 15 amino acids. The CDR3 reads CASSEGLGANYGYTF. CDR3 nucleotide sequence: TGTGCCAGCAGTGAAGGGCTGGGAGCTAACTATGGCTACACCTTC.

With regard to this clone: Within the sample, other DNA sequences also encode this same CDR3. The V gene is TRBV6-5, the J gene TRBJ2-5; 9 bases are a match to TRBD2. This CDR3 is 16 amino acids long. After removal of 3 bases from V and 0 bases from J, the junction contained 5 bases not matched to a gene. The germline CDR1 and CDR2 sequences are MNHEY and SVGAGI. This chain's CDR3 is CASSYASGAYQETQYF. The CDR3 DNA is TGTGCCAGCAGTTATGCTAGCGGGGCATACCAAGAGACCCAGTACTTC.

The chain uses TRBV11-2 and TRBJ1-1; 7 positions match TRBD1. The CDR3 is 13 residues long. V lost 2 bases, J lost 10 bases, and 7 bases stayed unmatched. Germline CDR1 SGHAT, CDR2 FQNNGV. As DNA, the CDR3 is TGTGCCAGCAGCTTAACATCACAGGGGCTAGCTTTCTTT. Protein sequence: CASSLTSQGLAFF.

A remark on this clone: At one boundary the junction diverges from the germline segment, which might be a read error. CDR3 DNA: TGTACCTGGAGTGGCAGTACCGCAGAGACCCAGTACTTC. It is translated as CTWSGSTAETQYF. This rearrangement joins TRBV30 to TRBJ2-5; D unresolved. Germline loops: CDR1 GTSNPN, CDR2 SVGIG (reference sequence). This CDR3 is built from 13 residues.

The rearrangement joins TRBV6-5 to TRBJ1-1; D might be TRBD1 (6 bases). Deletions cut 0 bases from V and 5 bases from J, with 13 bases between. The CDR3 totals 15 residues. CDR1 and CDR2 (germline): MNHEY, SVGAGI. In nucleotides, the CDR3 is TGTGCCAGCAGTTACTCGTGGGGGCGGAGTACTGAAGCTTTCTTT. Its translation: CASSYSWGRSTEAFF.

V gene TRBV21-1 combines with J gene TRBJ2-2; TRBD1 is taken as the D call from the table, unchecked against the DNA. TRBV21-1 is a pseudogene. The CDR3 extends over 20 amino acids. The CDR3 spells CASSKTFSDRPQPHTGELFF. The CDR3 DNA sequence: TGTGCCAGCAGCAAAACCTTCTCGGACAGGCCACAGCCCCACACCGGGGAGCTGTTTTTT.

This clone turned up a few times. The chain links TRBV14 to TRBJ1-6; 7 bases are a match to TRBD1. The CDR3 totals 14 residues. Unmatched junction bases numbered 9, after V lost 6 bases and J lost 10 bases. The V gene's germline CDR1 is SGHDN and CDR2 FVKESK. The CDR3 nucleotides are TGTGCCAGCAGGGAACAGGGGCCGTGGTCACCCCTCCACTTT. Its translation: CASREQGPWSPLHF.

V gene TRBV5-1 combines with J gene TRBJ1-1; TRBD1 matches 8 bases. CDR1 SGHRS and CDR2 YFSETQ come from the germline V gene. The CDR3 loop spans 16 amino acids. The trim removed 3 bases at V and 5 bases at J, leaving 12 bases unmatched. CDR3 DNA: TGCGCCAGCAGCTCGACGTTGGGACAGGAGGGAACTGAAGCTTTCTTT. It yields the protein CASSSTLGQEGTEAFF.

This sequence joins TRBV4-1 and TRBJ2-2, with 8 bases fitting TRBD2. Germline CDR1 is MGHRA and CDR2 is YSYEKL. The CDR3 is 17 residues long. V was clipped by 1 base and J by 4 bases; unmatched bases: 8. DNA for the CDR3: TGCGCCAGCAGCCAAGGTACAGCGGGGGCCTTCACCGGGGAGCTGTTTTTT. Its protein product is CASSQGTAGAFTGELFF.

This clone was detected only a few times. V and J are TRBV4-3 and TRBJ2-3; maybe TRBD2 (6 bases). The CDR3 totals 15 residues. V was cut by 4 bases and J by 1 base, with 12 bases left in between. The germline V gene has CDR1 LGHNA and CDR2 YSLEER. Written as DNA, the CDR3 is TGCGCCAGCAGCCGGAGGGCCTTCGGCACAGATACGCAGTATTTT. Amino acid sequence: CASSRRAFGTDTQYF.

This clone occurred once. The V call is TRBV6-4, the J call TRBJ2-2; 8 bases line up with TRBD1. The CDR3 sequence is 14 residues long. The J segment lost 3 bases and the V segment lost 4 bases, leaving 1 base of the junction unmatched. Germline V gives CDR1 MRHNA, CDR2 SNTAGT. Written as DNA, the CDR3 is TGTGCCAGCAGTGTGACAGGGGACACCGGGGAGCTGTTTTTT. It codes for CASSVTGDTGELFF.

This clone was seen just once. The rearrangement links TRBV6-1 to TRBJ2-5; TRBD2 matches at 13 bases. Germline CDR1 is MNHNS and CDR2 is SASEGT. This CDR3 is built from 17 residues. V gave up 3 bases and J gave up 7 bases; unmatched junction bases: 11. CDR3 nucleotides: TGTGCCAGCAGTGAGTCTACTAGCGGGGGGGCCCAGAGGACCCAGTACTTC. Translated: CASSESTSGGAQRTQYF.

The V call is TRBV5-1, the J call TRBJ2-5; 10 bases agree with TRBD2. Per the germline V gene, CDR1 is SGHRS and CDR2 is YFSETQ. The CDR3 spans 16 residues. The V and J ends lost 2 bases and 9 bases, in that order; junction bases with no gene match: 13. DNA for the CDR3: TGCGCCAGCAGCTTAGGAAGCGGGGGGGCCGCGGTGGCCCAGTACTTC. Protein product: CASSLGSGGAAVAQYF.

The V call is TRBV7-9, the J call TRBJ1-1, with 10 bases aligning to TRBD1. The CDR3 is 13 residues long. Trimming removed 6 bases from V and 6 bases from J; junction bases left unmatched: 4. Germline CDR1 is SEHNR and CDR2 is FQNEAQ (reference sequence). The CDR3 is CASSPGTGAEAFF. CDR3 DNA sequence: TGTGCCAGCAGTCCTGGGACAGGGGCTGAAGCTTTCTTT. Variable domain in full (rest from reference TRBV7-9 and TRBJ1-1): DTGVSQNPRHKITKRGQNVTFRCDPISEHNRLYWYRQTLGQGPEFLTYFQNEAQLEKSRLLSDRFSAERPKGSFSTLEIQRTEQGDSAMYLCASSPGTGAEAFFGQGTRLTVV.

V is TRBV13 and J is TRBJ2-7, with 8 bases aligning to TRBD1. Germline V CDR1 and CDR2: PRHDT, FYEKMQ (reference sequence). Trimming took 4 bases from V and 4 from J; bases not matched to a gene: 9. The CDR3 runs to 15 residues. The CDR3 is CASSSQKQGGYEQYF. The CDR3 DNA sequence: TGTGCCAGCAGCTCCCAAAAACAGGGGGGATACGAGCAGTACTTC.

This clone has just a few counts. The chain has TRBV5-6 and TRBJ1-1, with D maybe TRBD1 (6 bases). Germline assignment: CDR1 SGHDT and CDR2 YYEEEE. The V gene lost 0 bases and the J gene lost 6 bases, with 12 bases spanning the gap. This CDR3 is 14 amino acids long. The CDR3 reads CASSLAGGPAEAFF. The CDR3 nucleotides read TGTGCCAGCAGCTTGGCCGGGGGGCCTGCTGAAGCTTTCTTT.

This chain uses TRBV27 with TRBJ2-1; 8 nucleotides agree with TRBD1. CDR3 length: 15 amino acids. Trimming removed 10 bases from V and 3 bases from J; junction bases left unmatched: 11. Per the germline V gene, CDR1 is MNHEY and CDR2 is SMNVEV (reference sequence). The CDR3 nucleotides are TGTGCCATCCGCCGAAGGACAGGGTACTACAATGAGCAGTTCTTC. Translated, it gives CAIRRRTGYYNEQFF.

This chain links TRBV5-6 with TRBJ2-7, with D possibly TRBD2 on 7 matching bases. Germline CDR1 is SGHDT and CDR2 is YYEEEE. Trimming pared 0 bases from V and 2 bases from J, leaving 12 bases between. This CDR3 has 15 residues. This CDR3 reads CASSLARGLTYEQYF. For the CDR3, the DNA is TGTGCCAGCAGCTTGGCGCGGGGGCTTACCTACGAGCAGTACTTC.

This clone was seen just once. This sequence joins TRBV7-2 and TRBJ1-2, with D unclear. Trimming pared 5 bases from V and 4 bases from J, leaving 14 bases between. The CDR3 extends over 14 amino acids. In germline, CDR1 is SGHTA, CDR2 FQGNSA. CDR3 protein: CASSQDWNAYGYTF. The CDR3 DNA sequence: TGTGCCAGCAGCCAGGACTGGAACGCCTATGGCTACACCTTC. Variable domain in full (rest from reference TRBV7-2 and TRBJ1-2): GAGVSQSPSNKVTEKGKDVELRCDPISGHTALYWYRQSLGQGLEFLIYFQGNSAPDKSGLPSDRFSAERTGGSVSTLTIQRTQQEDSAVYLCASSQDWNAYGYTFGSGTRLTVV.

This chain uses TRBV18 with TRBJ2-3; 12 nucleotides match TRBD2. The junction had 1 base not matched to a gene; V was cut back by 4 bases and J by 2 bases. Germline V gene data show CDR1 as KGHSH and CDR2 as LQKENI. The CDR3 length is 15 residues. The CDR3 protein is CASSRTSGNTDTQYF. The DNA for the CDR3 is TGTGCCAGCTCACGGACTAGCGGGAACACAGATACGCAGTATTTT.

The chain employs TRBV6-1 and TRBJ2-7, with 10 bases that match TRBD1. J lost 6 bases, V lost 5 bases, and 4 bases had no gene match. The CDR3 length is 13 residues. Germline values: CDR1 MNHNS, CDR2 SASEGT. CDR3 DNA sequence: TGTGCCAGCAGTTTGGACAGGGGGGGCGAGCAGTACTTC. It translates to CASSLDRGGEQYF.

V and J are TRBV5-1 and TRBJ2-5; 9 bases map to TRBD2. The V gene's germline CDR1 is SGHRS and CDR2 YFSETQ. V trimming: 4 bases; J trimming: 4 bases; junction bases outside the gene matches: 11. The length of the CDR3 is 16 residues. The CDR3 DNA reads TGCGCCAGCAGCCGCGACGGGCGGGGGGGCGGAGAGACCCAGTACTTC. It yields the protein CASSRDGRGGGETQYF.

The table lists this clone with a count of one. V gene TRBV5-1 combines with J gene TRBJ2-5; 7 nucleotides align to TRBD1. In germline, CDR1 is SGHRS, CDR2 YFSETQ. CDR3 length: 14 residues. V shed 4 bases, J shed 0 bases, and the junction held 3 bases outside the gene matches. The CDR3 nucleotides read TGCGCCAGCAGCCCCGGGACAGACCAAGAGACCCAGTACTTC. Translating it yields CASSPGTDQETQYF.

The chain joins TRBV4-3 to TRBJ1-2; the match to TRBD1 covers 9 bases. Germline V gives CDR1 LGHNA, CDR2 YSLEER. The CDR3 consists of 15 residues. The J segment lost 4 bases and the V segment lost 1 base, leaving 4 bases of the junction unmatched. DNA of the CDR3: TGCGCCAGCAGCCAAGGAACAGGGGGCGGCTATGGCTACACCTTC. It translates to CASSQGTGGGYGYTF.